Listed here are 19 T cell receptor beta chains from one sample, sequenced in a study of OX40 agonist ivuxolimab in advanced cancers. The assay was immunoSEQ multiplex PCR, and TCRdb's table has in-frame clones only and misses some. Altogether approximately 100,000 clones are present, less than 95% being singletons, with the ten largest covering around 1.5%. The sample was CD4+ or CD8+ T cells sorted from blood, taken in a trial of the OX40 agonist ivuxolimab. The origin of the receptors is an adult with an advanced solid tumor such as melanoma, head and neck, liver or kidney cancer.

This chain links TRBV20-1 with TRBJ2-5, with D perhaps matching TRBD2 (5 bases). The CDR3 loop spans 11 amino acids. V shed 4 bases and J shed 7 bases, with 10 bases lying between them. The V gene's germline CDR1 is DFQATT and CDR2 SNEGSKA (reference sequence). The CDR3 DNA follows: TGCAGTGCTAATTTGGCGGGGACCCAGTACTTC. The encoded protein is CSANLAGTQYF.

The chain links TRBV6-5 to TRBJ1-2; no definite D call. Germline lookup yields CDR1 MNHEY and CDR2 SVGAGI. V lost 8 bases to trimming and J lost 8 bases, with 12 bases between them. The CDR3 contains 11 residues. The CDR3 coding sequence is TGTGCCAGCTATAACGTGTGGGGCTACACCTTC. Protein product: CASYNVWGYTF.

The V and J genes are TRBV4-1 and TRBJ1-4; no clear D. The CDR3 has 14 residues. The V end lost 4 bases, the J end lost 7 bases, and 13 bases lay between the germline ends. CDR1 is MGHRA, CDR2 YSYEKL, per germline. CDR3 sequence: CASSPLPYGEKLFF. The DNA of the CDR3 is TGCGCCAGCAGCCCACTACCGTACGGTGAAAAACTGTTTTTT.

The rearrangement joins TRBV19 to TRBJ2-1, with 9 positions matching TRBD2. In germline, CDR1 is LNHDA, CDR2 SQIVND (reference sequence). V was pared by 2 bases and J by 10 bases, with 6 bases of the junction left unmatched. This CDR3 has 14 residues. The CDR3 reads CASSIRREGGEQFF. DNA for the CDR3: TGTGCCAGTAGTATAAGGCGGGAGGGCGGGGAGCAGTTCTTC.

In DNA, the CDR3 is TGTGCCAGTACACCATTCGGAGGAGGTCAGGGTGGGAGGGACTACAATGAGCAGTTCTTC. It specifies CASTPFGGGQGGRDYNEQFF. V gene TRBV19 combines with J gene TRBJ2-1, with 7 bases identical to TRBD2. The CDR3 extends over 20 amino acids. The V and J ends lost 7 bases and 3 bases, in that order; junction bases with no gene match: 24. Germline loops: CDR1 LNHDA, CDR2 SQIVND (reference sequence).

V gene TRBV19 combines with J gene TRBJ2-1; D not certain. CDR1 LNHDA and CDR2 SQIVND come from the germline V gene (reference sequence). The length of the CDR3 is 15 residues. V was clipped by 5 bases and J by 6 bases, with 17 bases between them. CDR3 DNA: TGTGCCAGTAGTCCTGAACCTTACCTAGGCAATGAGCAGTTCTTC. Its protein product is CASSPEPYLGNEQFF. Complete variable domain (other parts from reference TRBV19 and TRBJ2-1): DGGITQSPKYLFRKEGQNVTLSCEQNLNHDAMYWYRQDPGQGLRLIYYSQIVNDFQKGDIAEGYSVSREKKESFPLTVTSAQKNPTAFYLCASSPEPYLGNEQFFGPGTRLTVL.

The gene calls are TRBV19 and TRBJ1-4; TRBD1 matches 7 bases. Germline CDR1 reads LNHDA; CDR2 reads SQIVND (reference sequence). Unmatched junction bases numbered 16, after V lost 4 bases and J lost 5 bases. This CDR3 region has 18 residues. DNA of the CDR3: TGTGCCAGTAGTAACCCTCCGACAGGGATGAGATCAAATGAAAAACTGTTTTTT. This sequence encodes CASSNPPTGMRSNEKLFF.

The CDR3 DNA follows: TGTGCCAGCAGTTACGTCACAGATACGCAGTATTTT. Translated: CASSYVTDTQYF. The rearrangement joins TRBV6-6 to TRBJ2-3; D is uncertain. The V end lost 2 bases, the J end lost 2 bases, and 2 bases lay between the germline ends. CDR1 MNHNY and CDR2 SVGAGI come from the germline V gene (reference sequence). The CDR3 runs to 12 residues.

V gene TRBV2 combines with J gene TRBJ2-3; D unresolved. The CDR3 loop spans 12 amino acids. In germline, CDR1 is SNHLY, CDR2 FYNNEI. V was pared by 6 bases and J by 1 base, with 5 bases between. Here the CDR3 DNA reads TGTGCCAGCAGGGTGGGCACAGATACGCAGTATTTT. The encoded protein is CASRVGTDTQYF.

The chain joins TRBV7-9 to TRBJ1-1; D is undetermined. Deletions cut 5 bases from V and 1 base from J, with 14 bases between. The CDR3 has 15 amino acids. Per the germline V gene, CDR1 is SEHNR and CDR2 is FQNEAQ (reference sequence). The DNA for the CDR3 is TGTGCCAGCAGCCGACGTAGTGGGAGGAACACTGAAGCTTTCTTT. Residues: CASSRRSGRNTEAFF.

CDR3 sequence reads: CAIRDSNEDTQYF. The CDR3 coding sequence is TGTGCCATCAGGGACTCGAACGAAGATACGCAGTATTTT. The rearrangement joins TRBV10-3 to TRBJ2-3; D is perhaps TRBD2 (5 bases). The germline CDR1 and CDR2 sequences are ENHRY and SYGVKD. V lost 6 bases and J lost 5, with 12 bases in between. CDR3 length equals 13 residues.

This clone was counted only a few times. The CDR3 region is CASSPGVRASDEQFF. CDR3 nucleotides: TGTGCCAGCAGCCCCGGAGTCAGGGCTTCGGATGAGCAGTTCTTC. J is TRBJ2-1 and V is TRBV11-3, with D possibly TRBD1 on 5 matching bases. CDR3 size: 15 residues. CDR1 and CDR2 (germline): SGHNT, YENEEA. V gave up 5 bases and J gave up 8 bases, with 19 bases separating them.

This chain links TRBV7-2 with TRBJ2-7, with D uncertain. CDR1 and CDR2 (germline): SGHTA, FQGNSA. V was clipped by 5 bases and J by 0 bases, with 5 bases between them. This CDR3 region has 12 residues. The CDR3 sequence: CASSHSSYEQYF. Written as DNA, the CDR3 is TGTGCCAGCAGCCACAGCTCCTACGAGCAGTACTTC.

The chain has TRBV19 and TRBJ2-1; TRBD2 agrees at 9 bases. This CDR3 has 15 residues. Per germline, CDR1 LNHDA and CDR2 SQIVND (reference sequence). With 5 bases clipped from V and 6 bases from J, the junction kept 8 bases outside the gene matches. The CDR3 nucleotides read TGTGCCAGTAGTTTGCTAGCGGGAAGATTCAATGAGCAGTTCTTC. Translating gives CASSLLAGRFNEQFF.

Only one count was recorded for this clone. The CDR3 loop is CASSYSRTGAGYTF. The CDR3 DNA reads as TGTGCCAGCAGTTACTCTCGGACAGGGGCTGGCTACACCTTC. The V gene is TRBV6-6, the J gene TRBJ1-2, with 9 bases identical to TRBD1. Per the germline V gene, CDR1 is MNHNY and CDR2 is SVGAGI (reference sequence). V shed 0 bases, J shed 7 bases, and the junction held 3 bases outside the gene matches. The CDR3 is made up of 14 amino acids.

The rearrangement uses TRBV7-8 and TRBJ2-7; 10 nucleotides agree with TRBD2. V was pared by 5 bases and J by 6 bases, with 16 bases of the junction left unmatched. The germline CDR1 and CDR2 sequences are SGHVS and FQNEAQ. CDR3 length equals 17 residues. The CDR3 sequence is CASSPHLLAGETGEQYF. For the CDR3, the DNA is TGTGCCAGCAGCCCCCACCTTCTAGCGGGAGAGACCGGCGAGCAGTACTTC.

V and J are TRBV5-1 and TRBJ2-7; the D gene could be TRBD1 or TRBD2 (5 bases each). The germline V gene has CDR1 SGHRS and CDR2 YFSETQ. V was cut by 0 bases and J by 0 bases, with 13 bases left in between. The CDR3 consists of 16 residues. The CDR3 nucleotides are TGCGCCAGCAGCTTGGGGGGGTCCCTTAGCTCCTACGAGCAGTACTTC. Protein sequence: CASSLGGSLSSYEQYF.

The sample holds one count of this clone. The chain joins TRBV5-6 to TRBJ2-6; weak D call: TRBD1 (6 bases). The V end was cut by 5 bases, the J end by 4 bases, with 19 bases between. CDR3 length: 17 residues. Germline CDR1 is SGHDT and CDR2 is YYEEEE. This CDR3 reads CASSSNLRGLGANVLTF. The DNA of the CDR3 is TGTGCCAGCAGTTCTAATCTAAGGGGGTTAGGGGCCAACGTCCTGACTTTC.

In DNA, the CDR3 is TGTGCCTGGCTAGCGGGAGGGGTTTGGAGTGAGCAGTTCTTC. This translates into CAWLAGGVWSEQFF. This rearrangement joins TRBV30 to TRBJ2-1; 12 bases map to TRBD2. CDR1 is GTSNPN and CDR2 is SVGIG in the germline V gene (reference sequence). V dropped 5 bases and J dropped 9; count of bases not matched to a gene: 8. The CDR3 covers 14 residues.